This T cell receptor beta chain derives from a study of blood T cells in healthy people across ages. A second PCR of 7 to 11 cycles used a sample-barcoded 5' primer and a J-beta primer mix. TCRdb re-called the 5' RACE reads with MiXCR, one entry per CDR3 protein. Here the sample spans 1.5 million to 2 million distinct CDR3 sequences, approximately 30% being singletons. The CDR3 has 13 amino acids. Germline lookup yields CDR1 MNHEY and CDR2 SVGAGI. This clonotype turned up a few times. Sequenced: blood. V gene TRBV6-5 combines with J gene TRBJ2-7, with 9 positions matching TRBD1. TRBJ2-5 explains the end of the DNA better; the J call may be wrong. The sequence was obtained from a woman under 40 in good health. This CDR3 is CASSKDRGKTQYF. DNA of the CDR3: TGTGCCAGCAGTAAAGACAGGGGGAAGACCCAGTACTTC.